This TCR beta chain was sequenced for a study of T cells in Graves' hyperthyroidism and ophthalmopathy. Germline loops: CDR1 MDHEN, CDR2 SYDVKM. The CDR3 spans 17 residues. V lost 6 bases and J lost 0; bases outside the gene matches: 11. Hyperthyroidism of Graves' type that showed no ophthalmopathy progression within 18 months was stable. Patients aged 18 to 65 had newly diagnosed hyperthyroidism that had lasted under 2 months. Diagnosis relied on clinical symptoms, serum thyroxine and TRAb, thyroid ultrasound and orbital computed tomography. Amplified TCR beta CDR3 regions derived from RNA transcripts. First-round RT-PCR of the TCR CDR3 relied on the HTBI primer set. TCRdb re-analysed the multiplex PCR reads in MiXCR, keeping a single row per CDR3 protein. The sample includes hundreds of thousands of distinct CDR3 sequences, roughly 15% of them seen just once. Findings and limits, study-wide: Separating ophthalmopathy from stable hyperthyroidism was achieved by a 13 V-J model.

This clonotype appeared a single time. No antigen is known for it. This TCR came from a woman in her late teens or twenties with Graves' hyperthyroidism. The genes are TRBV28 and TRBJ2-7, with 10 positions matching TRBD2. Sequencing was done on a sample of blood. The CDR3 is CASSSRSSSGSSYEQYF. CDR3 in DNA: TGTGCCAGCAGCTCCCGATCTTCTAGCGGGAGCTCCTACGAGCAGTACTTC.